Here is one TCR beta chain with its context. The target antigen is unknown. These data come from a study of OX40 agonist ivuxolimab in advanced cancers. Across the study: Dose-escalation patients had hepatocellular carcinoma, melanoma, renal cell or head and neck cancer.

This table comes from immunoSEQ multiplex PCR, and its TCRdb copy is limited to in-frame clones, with some not included. The sample holds tens of thousands of clones, 90% seen once. CDR3 length: 16 residues. CDR1 and CDR2 from the germline V gene are SEHNR and FQNEAQ (reference sequence). Trimming removed 5 bases from V and 4 bases from J, with 18 bases in between. Study observations and caveats: Low clonal expansion, among the lowest seen, marked partial responders at 0.1-3.0 mg/kg. At 0.1 to 3.0 mg/kg and by week 6, clonal expansion occurred in CD4+ and CD8+ blood T cells.

The genes are TRBV7-9 and TRBJ2-1; D might be TRBD2 (6 bases). The sequencing used CD4+ or CD8+ T cells sorted from blood, collected in a trial of the OX40 agonist ivuxolimab. The receptor was derived from an adult with an advanced solid tumor such as melanoma, head and neck, liver or kidney cancer. CDR3 coding DNA: TGTGCCAGCAGCCCAGAAGGTCTAGCGCGGTACAATGAGCAGTTCTTC. As protein: CASSPEGLARYNEQFF.